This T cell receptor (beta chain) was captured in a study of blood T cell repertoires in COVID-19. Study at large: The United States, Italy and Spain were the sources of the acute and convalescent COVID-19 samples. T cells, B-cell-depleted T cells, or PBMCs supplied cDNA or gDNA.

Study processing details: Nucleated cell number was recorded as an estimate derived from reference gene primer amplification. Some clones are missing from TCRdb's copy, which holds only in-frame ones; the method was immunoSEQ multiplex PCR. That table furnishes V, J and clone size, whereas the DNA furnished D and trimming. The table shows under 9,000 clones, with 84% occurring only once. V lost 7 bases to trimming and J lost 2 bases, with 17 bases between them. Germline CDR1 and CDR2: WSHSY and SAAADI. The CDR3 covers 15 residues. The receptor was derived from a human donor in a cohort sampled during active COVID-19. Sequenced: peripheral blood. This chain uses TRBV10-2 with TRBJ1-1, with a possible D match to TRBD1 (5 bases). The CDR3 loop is CASTAVAGLNTEAFF. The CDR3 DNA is TGCGCCAGCACCGCGGTGGCAGGGCTTAACACTGAAGCTTTCTTT.